This section outlines one T cell receptor (beta chain) sequence together with its context. Its target is unknown. The sample comes from a study of cytomegalovirus exposure and HLA in healthy donors. Overall study findings and caveats: Presence/absence analyses supposed approximately even sequencing depth among donors. A later analysis linked a missense DCLRE1C variant to TCR beta V- and J-gene trimming.

Vbeta (60) and Jbeta (13) primers were used in the PCR. Method: immunoSEQ multiplex PCR; TCRdb's copy keeps in-frame clones and lacks some. The sample lists roughly 100,000 clones, over 55% seen once, with about a sixth in the top ten. Looked up from germline, CDR1 is MNHEY and CDR2 is SMNVEV (reference sequence). The CDR3 totals 12 residues. The V gene lost 5 bases and the J gene lost 11 bases, with 15 bases spanning the gap. The rearrangement uses TRBV27 and TRBJ1-1; D is unresolved. This TCR was sampled from a woman in her late teens or twenties in good health and CMV-seropositive. The sequenced material came from PBMCs. CDR3 nucleotide sequence: TGTGCCAGCAGTCTCCGGGGAGGGCCGGCTTTCTTT. As protein: CASSLRGGPAFF.